This T cell receptor beta chain was found in a study of cytomegalovirus exposure and HLA in healthy donors. Study-level information: About 85 million unique TCRs from HLA-typed donors were held in an early release of data. Study conclusions and caveats: Investigators reported 150 to 200 TCR beta chains as tied to cytomegalovirus. Analyses of presence/absence relied on an assumption of roughly uniform sequencing depth across donors.

With 2 bases removed from V and 4 bases from J, the gap between germline ends came to 26 bases. The CDR3 covers 20 residues. Germline values: CDR1 SGHVS, CDR2 FNYEAQ. Researchers ran the PCR with 60 Vbeta and 13 Jbeta primers. TCRdb keeps only in-frame clones here, not all; method: immunoSEQ multiplex PCR. In the table there are over 150,000 clones, around 80% of which are singletons. As to this clone: The antigen remains undetermined.

The chain combines TRBV7-6 with TRBJ2-2, with D tentatively TRBD1 (5 bases). The TCR comes from a woman in her fifties or sixties in good health and CMV-seropositive. Material for sequencing was PBMCs. CDR3 protein: CASSLIIHALGQGFTGELFF. DNA for the CDR3: TGTGCCAGCAGCTTAATTATCCACGCCTTAGGGCAGGGTTTCACCGGGGAGCTGTTTTTT.